Presented here are 16 T cell receptor beta chains from one specimen sequenced in a study of OX40 agonist ivuxolimab in advanced cancers. Some clones are missing from TCRdb's copy, which holds only in-frame ones; the method was immunoSEQ multiplex PCR. This table holds more than 45,000 clones, roughly 80% found once. Source: CD4+ or CD8+ T cells sorted from blood, taken in a trial of the OX40 agonist ivuxolimab. The source is an adult with an advanced solid tumor such as melanoma, head and neck, liver or kidney cancer.

A few counts support this clone. This sequence joins TRBV15 and TRBJ2-1; maybe TRBD2 (5 bases). Germline CDR1 LNHNV, CDR2 YYDKDF (reference sequence). V lost 3 bases and J lost 0, with 12 bases in between. The CDR3 extends over 16 amino acids. CDR3 residues: CATSSRSGRSYNEQFF. CDR3 sequence (DNA): TGTGCCACCAGCAGTAGGAGCGGACGCTCCTACAATGAGCAGTTCTTC.

The V call is TRBV20-1, the J call TRBJ1-3; 8 positions match TRBD1. The CDR3 has 11 residues. Unmatched junction bases numbered 5, after V lost 6 bases and J lost 10 bases. Germline V gives CDR1 DFQATT, CDR2 SNEGSKA (reference sequence). CDR3: CSALTGETIYF. Written as DNA, the CDR3 is TGCAGTGCCCTGACAGGGGAGACCATATATTTT.

The chain uses TRBV28 and TRBJ2-7; TRBD2 agrees at 9 bases. The V gene end was trimmed by 6 bases and the J gene end by 6 bases; junction bases not matched to a gene: 18. CDR1 MDHEN and CDR2 SYDVKM come from the germline V gene. The length of the CDR3 is 17 residues. The CDR3 bases are TGTGCCAGCAGGGGGGGAGGAGCGGGAGGTTCCTCCACCGAGCAGTACTTC. This translates into CASRGGGAGGSSTEQYF.

The chain carries TRBV5-5 and TRBJ1-5; D is perhaps TRBD1 (5 bases). The CDR3 runs to 16 residues. Per germline, CDR1 SGHKS and CDR2 YYEKEE (reference sequence). V was shortened by 0 bases and J by 4 bases, with 14 bases between the two germline ends. The DNA for the CDR3 is TGTGCCAGCAGCTTGGGGCCGGGGGGTACGAATCAGCCCCAGCATTTT. Its protein product is CASSLGPGGTNQPQHF.

J is TRBJ2-3 and V is TRBV30; 13 bases align to TRBD2. The V gene's germline CDR1 is GTSNPN and CDR2 SVGIG (reference sequence). Unmatched junction bases numbered 5, after V lost 0 bases and J lost 5 bases. The CDR3 spans 16 residues. Here the CDR3 reads CAWSVLAGGPKDTQYF. The CDR3, as DNA: TGTGCCTGGAGTGTACTAGCGGGAGGGCCTAAAGATACGCAGTATTTT.

The rearrangement uses TRBV10-1 and TRBJ2-7; 9 bases fit TRBD2. V lost 6 bases, J lost 4 bases, and 10 bases stayed unmatched. Germline lookup yields CDR1 WNHNN and CDR2 SYGVQD (reference sequence). The CDR3 is 15 residues long. The CDR3 loop is CASSDLAGAGYEQYF. CDR3 DNA: TGCGCCAGCAGCGACTTAGCGGGAGCGGGATACGAGCAGTACTTC.

A single count supports this clone. CDR3 bases: TGTGCCAGCAGCGACAGAGACAACTATGGCTACACCTTC. As protein: CASSDRDNYGYTF. The gene calls are TRBV28 and TRBJ1-2, with D tentatively TRBD1 (5 bases). The V end lost 6 bases, the J end lost 2 bases, and 10 bases lay between the germline ends. This CDR3 spans 13 amino acids. Per the germline V gene, CDR1 is MDHEN and CDR2 is SYDVKM.

The chain has TRBV5-1 and TRBJ2-5; the match to TRBD2 covers 7 bases. V trimming: 4 bases; J trimming: 5 bases; junction bases outside the gene matches: 14. Germline values: CDR1 SGHRS, CDR2 YFSETQ. The CDR3 totals 16 residues. CDR3 amino acids: CASSPLLGGLGETQYF. The CDR3, as DNA: TGCGCCAGCAGCCCCCTACTGGGAGGGCTGGGGGAGACCCAGTACTTC. The entire variable domain, with the rest obtained from reference TRBV5-1 and TRBJ2-5, is as follows: KAGVTQTPRYLIKTRGQQVTLSCSPISGHRSVSWYQQTPGQGLQFLFEYFSETQRNKGNFPGRFSGRQFSNSRSEMNVSTLELGDSALYLCASSPLLGGLGETQYFGPGTRLLVL.

The chain is built from TRBV25-1 and TRBJ2-7; 9 bases fit TRBD2. This CDR3 contains 15 residues. Germline V gene lookup returns CDR1 MGHDK and CDR2 SYGVNS. J was trimmed by 6 bases and V by 2 bases; bases with no gene match: 8. DNA of the CDR3: TGTGCCAGCAGTGAACTGCGCGGGAGGGCCACCGAGCAGTACTTC. Translation: CASSELRGRATEQYF.

This clone was seen a few times. This chain links TRBV15 with TRBJ1-6; tentatively, D is TRBD1 (5 bases). CDR3 size: 14 residues. Germline CDR1 reads LNHNV; CDR2 reads YYDKDF (reference sequence). V was trimmed by 2 bases and J by 8 bases, leaving 10 bases between them. The CDR3 loop reads CATSRWDLDSPLHF. For the CDR3, the DNA is TGTGCCACCAGCAGATGGGACTTGGATTCACCCCTCCACTTT. Filled out from reference TRBV15 and TRBJ1-6, the complete variable domain reads DAMVIQNPRYQVTQFGKPVTLSCSQTLNHNVMYWYQQKSSQAPKLLFHYYDKDFNNEADTPDNFQSRRPNTSFCFLDIRSPGLGDTAMYLCATSRWDLDSPLHFGNGTRLTVT.

This chain connects TRBV7-2 to TRBJ2-1, with 7 bases lining up with TRBD2. The V gene's germline CDR1 is SGHTA and CDR2 FQGNSA. V was pared by 1 base and J by 1 base, with 10 bases of the junction left unmatched. This CDR3 has 18 amino acids. The CDR3 DNA is TGTGCCAGCAGCTTAGTGGTGGGTGGCGGGGGTTCCTACAATGAGCAGTTCTTC. Translating gives CASSLVVGGGGSYNEQFF.

The rearrangement links TRBV19 to TRBJ2-3, with TRBD2 as a possible D gene (5 bases). The germline V and J ends were trimmed by 3 bases and 2 bases, with 6 bases remaining between them. CDR3 length: 13 amino acids. The germline CDR1 and CDR2 sequences are LNHDA and SQIVND (reference sequence). DNA of the CDR3: TGTGCCAGTAGTATGACTAACACAGATACGCAGTATTTT. Translating it yields CASSMTNTDTQYF.

The V and J genes are TRBV5-1 and TRBJ2-1; 8 bases match TRBD1. Germline CDR1 and CDR2: SGHRS and YFSETQ. Trimming removed 2 bases from V and 1 base from J; junction bases left unmatched: 2. This CDR3 region has 15 residues. The CDR3 nucleotides are TGCGCCAGCAGCTTCGACAGGGGTTCCTACAATGAGCAGTTCTTC. As protein: CASSFDRGSYNEQFF.

The rearrangement uses TRBV28 and TRBJ1-4, with a possible D match to TRBD1 (6 bases). Trimming pared 6 bases from V and 8 bases from J, leaving 16 bases between. The CDR3 extends over 14 amino acids. CDR1 and CDR2 from the germline V gene are MDHEN and SYDVKM. CDR3 in amino acids: CASSPRGKVEKLFF. CDR3 DNA sequence: TGTGCCAGCAGCCCCAGGGGAAAGGTAGAAAAACTGTTTTTT.

The V gene is TRBV6-1, the J gene TRBJ2-1, with unresolved D. Germline lookup yields CDR1 MNHNS and CDR2 SASEGT. The CDR3 totals 14 residues. V was trimmed by 4 bases and J by 7 bases, leaving 14 bases between them. In nucleotides, the CDR3 is TGTGCCAGCAGTGGCAACGGAGTACGGAATGAGCAGTTCTTC. This codes for CASSGNGVRNEQFF.

The chain combines TRBV7-6 with TRBJ2-7; D tentatively fits TRBD1 or TRBD2 (5 bases each). Germline CDR1 SGHVS, CDR2 FNYEAQ. The germline V and J ends were trimmed by 1 base and 7 bases, with 8 bases remaining between them. The CDR3 extends over 12 amino acids. The CDR3, as DNA: TGTGCCAGCAGCTTAGAGGGGAGAGAGCAGTACTTC. Amino acid sequence: CASSLEGREQYF.